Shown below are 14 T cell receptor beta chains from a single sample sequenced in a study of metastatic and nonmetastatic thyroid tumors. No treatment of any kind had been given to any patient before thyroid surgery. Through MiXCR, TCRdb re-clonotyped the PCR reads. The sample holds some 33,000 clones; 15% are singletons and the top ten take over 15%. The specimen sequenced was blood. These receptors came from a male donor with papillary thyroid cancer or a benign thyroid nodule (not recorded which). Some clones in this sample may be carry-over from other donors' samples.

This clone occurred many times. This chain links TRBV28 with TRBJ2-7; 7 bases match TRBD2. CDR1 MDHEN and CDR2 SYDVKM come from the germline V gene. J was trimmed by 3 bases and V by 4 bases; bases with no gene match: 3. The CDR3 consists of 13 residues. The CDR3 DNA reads TGTGCCAGCAGTTCTGGGGAGGGCTACGAGCAGTACTTC. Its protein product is CASSSGEGYEQYF.

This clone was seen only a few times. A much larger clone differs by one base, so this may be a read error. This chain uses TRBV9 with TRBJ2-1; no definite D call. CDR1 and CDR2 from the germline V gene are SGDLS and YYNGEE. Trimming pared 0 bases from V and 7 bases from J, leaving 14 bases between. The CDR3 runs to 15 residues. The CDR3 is CASSVEFTWGNEQFF. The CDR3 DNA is TGTGCCAGCAGCGTAGAGTTTACCTGGGGTAATGAGCAGTTCTTC.

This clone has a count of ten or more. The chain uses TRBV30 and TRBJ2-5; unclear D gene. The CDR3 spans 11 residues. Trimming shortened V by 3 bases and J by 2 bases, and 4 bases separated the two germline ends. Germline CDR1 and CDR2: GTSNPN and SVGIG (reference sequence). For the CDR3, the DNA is TGTGCCTGGAGACGGCAAGAGACCCAGTACTTC. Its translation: CAWRRQETQYF.

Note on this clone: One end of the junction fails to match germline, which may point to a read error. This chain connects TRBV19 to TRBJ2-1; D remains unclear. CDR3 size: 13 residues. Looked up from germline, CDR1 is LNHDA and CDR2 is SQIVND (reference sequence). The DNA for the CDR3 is TGTGCCAGTAGTAACCCCCACGAGAATGAGCACTTCTTC. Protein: CASSNPHENEHFF.

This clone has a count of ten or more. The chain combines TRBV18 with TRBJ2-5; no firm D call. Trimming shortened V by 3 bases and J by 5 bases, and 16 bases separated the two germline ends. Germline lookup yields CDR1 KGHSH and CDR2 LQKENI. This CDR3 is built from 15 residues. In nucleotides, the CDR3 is TGTGCCAGCTCACCCGCGGCTAGTGGCGAGGAGACCCAGTACTTC. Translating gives CASSPAASGEETQYF.

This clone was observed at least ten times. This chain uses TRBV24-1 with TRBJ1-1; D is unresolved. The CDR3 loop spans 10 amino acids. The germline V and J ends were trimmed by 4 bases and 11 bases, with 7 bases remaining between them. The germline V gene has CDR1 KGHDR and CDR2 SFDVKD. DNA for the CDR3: TGTGCCACCAGTGACCCCCGGGCTTTCTTT. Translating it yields CATSDPRAFF.

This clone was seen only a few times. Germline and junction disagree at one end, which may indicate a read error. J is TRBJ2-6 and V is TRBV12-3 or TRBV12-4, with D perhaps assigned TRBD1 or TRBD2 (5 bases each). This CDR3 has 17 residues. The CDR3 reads CARRAPGPLSGDNVLTF. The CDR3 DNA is TGTGCCAGAAGAGCCCCGGGACCTCTCTCTGGGGACAACGTCCTGACTTTC.

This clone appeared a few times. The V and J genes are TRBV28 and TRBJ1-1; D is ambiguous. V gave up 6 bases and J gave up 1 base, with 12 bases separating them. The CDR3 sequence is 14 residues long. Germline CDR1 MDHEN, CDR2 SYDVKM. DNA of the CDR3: TGTGCCAGCAGCACCGAAAAGCAGAACACTGAAGCTTTCTTT. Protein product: CASSTEKQNTEAFF.

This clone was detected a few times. DNA of the CDR3: TGTGCCAGCAGACTGACTAGCGGGAGGCCTGGGGCCAACGTCCTGACTTTC. Protein product: CASRLTSGRPGANVLTF. The genes are TRBV28 and TRBJ2-6; 13 positions match TRBD2. The CDR3 loop spans 17 amino acids. The germline CDR1 and CDR2 sequences are MDHEN and SYDVKM. With V trimmed by 6 bases and J by 2 bases, 4 bases remained unmatched. Full variable domain (missing parts from reference TRBV28 and TRBJ2-6): DVKVTQSSRYLVKRTGEKVFLECVQDMDHENMFWYRQDPGLGLRLIYFSYDVKMKEKGDIPEGYSVSREKKERFSLILESASTNQTSMYLCASRLTSGRPGANVLTFGAGSRLTVL.

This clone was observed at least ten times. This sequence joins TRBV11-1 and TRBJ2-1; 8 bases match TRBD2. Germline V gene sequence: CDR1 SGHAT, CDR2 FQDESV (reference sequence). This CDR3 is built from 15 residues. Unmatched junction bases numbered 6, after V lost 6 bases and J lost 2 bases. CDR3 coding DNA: TGTGCCAGCAGAGGGGCGGGAGGACCCTACAATGAGCAGTTCTTC. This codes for CASRGAGGPYNEQFF.

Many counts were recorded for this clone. CDR3 sequence (DNA): TGTGCCAGCAGCCAGGAGGGACAGGGGGACACTGAAGCTTTCTTT. Translation gives CASSQEGQGDTEAFF. The V call is TRBV4-2, the J call TRBJ1-1; 11 bases align to TRBD1. The CDR3 totals 15 residues. J gave up 3 bases and V 3 bases, and 3 bases lay outside the gene matches. The germline V gene encodes CDR1 LGHNA and CDR2 YNFKEQ.

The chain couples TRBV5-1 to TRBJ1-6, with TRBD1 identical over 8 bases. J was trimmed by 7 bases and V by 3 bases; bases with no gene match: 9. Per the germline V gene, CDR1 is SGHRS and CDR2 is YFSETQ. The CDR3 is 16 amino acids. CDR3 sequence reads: CASSSNTGTGNSPLHF. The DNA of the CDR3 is TGCGCCAGCAGCTCTAACACCGGGACAGGCAATTCACCCCTCCACTTT.

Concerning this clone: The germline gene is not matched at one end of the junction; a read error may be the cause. The CDR3 DNA reads as TGTGCCATCAGTTTACGCAAGTCTATACCCGGGGAGCTGTTTTTT. It translates to CAISLRKSIPGELFF. The V and J genes are TRBV28 and TRBJ2-2; unclear D gene. Per the germline V gene, CDR1 is MDHEN and CDR2 is SYDVKM. This CDR3 is 15 amino acids long.

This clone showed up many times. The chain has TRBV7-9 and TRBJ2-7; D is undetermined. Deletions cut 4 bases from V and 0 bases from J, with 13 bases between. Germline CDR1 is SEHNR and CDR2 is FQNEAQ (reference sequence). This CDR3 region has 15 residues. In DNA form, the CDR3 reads TGTGCCAGCAGCTCCGCTTGGAACCCCTCCTACGAGCAGTACTTC. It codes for CASSSAWNPSYEQYF.